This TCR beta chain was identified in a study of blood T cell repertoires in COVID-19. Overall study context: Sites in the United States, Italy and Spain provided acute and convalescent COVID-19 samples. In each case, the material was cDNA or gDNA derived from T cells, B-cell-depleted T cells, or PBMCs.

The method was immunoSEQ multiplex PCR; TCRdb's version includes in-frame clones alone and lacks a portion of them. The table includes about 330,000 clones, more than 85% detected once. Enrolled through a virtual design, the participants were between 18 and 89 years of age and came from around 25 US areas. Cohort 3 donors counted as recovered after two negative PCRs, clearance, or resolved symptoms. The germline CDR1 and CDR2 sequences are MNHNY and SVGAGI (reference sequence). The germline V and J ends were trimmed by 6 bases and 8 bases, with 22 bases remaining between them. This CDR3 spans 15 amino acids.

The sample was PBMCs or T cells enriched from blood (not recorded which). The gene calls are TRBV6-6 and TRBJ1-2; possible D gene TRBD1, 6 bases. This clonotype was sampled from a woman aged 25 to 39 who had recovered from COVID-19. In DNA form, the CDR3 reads TGTGCCAGCAGCACCCCCCTGACAGGAACGGTCGGCTACACCTTC. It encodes CASSTPLTGTVGYTF.